This T cell receptor (beta chain) was identified in a study of response to subunit inactivated influenza vaccine (dated by TCRdb to about 2018). Broadly, across the study: Deep quantitative T cell receptor repertoire profiling was used in the study to track responses to a trivalent subunit inactivated influenza vaccine. Paper-wide results and their limitations: According to the authors, only a limited number of new T cells may be recruited by each seasonal influenza vaccination.

CDR1 and CDR2 are read off the germline V gene (reference sequence) as DFQATT and SNEGSKA. The germline ends are 11 bases apart after V is trimmed by 5 bases and J by 4 bases. Its CDR3 holds 12 amino acids, cysteine through phenylalanine. Just the 36-base CDR3 DNA is kept, in frame starting at base 1. The library was obtained by RT-PCR. Sequencer: Illumina HiSeq 2500. TCRdb trimmed the raw reads at Q25, called clones with MiXCR and kept productive beta chains. Rows matching on CDR3 protein sequence are summarized as one entry with the most common DNA and genes. Within this sample are 650,000 to 800,000 distinct CDR3 sequences, with approximately 15% of them counted one time only. Jointly, the top ten make up less than 7% of the sample. Details on this clonotype: Its antigen has not been determined. The input lacks base qualities; no much larger clone sits a single base away.

This specimen was PBMCs from blood, taken approximately 15 days before vaccination. The source is a man in his fifties or sixties who received an inactivated influenza vaccine. Donor details come from another sample of the same person, matched by shared clones. The rearrangement combines TRBV20-1 with TRBJ1-2; a tentative D call is TRBD1 (6 bases match). The DNA sequence is TGCAGTGCTCTTCCGGGGGCCTATGGCTACACCTTC. This sequence encodes CSALPGAYGYTF.